This T cell receptor beta chain was sequenced for a study of T cell responses to AZD1222 COVID-19 vaccine. Study-wide context: Analyses pooled second doses at about 4 or about 12 weeks.

General study findings and limits: Of the AZD1222 recipients, only 6 or 7 were seropositive at baseline. Two AZD1222 administrations were followed by greater Spike-specific TCR breadth and depth. Sampling captured repertoires only after the peak T cell response.

Trimming took 4 bases from V and 1 from J, leaving 13 bases between them. Germline loops: CDR1 SEHNR, CDR2 FQNEAQ (reference sequence). The CDR3 runs to 15 residues. The data were produced by immunoSEQ multiplex PCR, yet TCRdb's version contains in-frame clones alone and is incomplete. This table has some 150,000 clones, roughly 90% appearing once. A note on this clone: Antigen: not known.

The chain carries TRBV7-9 and TRBJ1-1, with D tentatively TRBD1 (5 bases). This specimen was peripheral blood, taken on day 0 of AZD1222 vaccination. The sequence derives from an adult in good health. The DNA for the CDR3 is TGTGCCAGCAGCTACCGGGGGGGAACGAACACTGAAGCTTTCTTT. It specifies CASSYRGGTNTEAFF.